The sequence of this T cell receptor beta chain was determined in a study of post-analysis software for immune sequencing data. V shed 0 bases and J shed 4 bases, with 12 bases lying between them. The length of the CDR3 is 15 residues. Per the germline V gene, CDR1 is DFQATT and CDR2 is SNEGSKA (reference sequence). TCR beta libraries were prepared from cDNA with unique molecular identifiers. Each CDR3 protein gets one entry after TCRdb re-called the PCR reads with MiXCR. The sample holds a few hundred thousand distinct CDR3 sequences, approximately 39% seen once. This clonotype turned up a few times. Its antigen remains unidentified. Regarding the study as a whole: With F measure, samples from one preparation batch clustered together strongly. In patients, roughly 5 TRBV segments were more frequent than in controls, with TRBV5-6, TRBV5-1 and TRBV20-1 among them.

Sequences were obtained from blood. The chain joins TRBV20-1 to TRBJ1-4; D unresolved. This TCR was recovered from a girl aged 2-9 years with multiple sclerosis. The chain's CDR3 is CSARDLTAVNEKLFF. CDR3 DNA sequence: TGCAGTGCTAGAGATCTTACAGCCGTTAATGAAAAACTGTTTTTT.